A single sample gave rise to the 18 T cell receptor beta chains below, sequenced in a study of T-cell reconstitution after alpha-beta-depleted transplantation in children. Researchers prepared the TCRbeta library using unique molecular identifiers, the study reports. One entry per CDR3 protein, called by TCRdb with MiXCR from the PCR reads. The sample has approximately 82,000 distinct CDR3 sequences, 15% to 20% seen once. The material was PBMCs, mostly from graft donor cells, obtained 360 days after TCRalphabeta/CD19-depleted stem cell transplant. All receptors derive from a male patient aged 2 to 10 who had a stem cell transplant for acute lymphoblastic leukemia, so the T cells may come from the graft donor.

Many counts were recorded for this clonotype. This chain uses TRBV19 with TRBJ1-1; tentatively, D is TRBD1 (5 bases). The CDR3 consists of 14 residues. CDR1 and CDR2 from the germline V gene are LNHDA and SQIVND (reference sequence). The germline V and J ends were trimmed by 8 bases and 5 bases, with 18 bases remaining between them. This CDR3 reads CASELGQGRTEAFF. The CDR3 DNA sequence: TGTGCCAGTGAATTAGGGCAGGGAAGAACTGAAGCTTTCTTT.

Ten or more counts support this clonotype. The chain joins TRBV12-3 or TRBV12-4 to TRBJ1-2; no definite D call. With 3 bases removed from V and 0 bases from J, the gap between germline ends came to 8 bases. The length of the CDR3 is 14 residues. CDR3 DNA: TGTGCCAGCAGTTTGAGGCTTTCTAACTATGGCTACACCTTC. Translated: CASSLRLSNYGYTF.

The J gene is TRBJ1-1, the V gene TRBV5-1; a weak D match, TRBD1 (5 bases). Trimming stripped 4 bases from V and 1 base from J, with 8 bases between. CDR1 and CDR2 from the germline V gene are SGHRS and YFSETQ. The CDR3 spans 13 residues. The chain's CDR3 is CASSTDKNTEAFF. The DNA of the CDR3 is TGCGCCAGCAGCACGGACAAGAACACTGAAGCTTTCTTT.

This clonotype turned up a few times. For the CDR3, the DNA is TGTGCCAGCAGTTTTCTTAGCGGGAGCGCAGATACGCAGTATTTT. Translation: CASSFLSGSADTQYF. This chain uses TRBV12-3 or TRBV12-4 with TRBJ2-3; 9 bases map to TRBD2. The CDR3 extends over 15 amino acids. V shed 3 bases, J shed 4 bases, and the junction held 5 bases outside the gene matches.

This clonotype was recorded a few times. This CDR3 reads CASSVRQNRQTGELFF. CDR3 nucleotides: TGTGCCAGCAGCGTACGACAGAATAGACAAACCGGGGAGCTGTTTTTT. V is TRBV4-2 and J is TRBJ2-2, with D maybe TRBD1 (5 bases). The V gene lost 5 bases and the J gene lost 5 bases, with 18 bases spanning the gap. CDR1 is LGHNA, CDR2 YNFKEQ, per germline. The CDR3 has 16 residues.

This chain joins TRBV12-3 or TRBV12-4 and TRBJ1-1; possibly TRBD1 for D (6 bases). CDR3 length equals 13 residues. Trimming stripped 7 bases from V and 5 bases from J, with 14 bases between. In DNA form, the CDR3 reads TGTGCCAGCACCCGAGGGGGTTGGACTGAAGCTTTCTTT. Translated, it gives CASTRGGWTEAFF.

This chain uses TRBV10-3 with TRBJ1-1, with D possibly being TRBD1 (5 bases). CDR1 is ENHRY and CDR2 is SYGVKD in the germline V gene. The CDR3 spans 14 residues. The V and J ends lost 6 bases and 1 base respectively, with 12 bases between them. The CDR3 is CAIRVPGANTEAFF. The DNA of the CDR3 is TGTGCCATCAGGGTTCCCGGGGCGAACACTGAAGCTTTCTTT.

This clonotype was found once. The CDR3 bases are TGTGCCAGCAGCACCGCTACAGGGGACACCGGGGAGCTGTTTTTT. Translation: CASSTATGDTGELFF. This rearrangement joins TRBV7-9 to TRBJ2-2; 7 bases align to TRBD1. The CDR3 contains 15 residues. Germline V lookup: CDR1 SEHNR, CDR2 FQNEAQ (reference sequence). The J segment lost 3 bases and the V segment lost 5 bases, leaving 6 bases of the junction unmatched. Combining the CDR3 with reference TRBV7-9 and TRBJ2-2 gives the whole variable domain DTGVSQNPRHKITKRGQNVTFRCDPISEHNRLYWYRQTLGQGPEFLTYFQNEAQLEKSRLLSDRFSAERPKGSFSTLEIQRTEQGDSAMYLCASSTATGDTGELFFGEGSRLTVL.

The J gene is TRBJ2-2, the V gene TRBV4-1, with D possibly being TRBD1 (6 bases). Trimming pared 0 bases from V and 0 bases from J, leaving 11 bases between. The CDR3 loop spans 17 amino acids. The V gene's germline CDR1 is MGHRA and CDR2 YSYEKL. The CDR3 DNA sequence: TGCGCCAGCAGCCAAGAATCTGACAGGCCGAACACCGGGGAGCTGTTTTTT. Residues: CASSQESDRPNTGELFF.

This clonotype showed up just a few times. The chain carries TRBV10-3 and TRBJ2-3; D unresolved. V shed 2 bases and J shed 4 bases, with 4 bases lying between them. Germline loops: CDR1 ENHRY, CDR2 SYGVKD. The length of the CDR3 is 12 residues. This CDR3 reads CAISEVSDTQYF. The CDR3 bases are TGTGCCATCAGTGAGGTGTCAGATACGCAGTATTTT.

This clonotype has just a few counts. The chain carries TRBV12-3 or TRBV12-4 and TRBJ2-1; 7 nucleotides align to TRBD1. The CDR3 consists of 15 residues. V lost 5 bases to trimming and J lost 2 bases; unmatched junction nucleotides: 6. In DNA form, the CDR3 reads TGTGCCAGCAGTCCAGGGGGTAGGCCCTACAATGAGCAGTTCTTC. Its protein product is CASSPGGRPYNEQFF.

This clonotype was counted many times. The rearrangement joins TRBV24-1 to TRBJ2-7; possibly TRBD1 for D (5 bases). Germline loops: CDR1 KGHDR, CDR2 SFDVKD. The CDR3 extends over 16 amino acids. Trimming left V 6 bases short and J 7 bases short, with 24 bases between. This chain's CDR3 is CATSIVVGHRDREQYF. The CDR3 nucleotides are TGTGCCACCAGTATTGTTGTGGGGCACAGAGATCGGGAGCAGTACTTC.

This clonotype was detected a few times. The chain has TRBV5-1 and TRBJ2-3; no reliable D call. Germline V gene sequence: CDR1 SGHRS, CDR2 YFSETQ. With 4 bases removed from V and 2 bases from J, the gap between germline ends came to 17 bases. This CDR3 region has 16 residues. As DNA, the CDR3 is TGCGCCAGCAGCCCCGGGTTGGCGTCCCCCACAGATACGCAGTATTTT. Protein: CASSPGLASPTDTQYF.

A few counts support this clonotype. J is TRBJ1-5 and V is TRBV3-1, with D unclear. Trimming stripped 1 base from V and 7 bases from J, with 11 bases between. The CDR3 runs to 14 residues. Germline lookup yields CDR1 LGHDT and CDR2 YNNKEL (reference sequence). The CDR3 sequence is CASSQAGNGQPQHF. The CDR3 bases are TGTGCCAGCAGCCAAGCGGGGAACGGGCAGCCCCAGCATTTT. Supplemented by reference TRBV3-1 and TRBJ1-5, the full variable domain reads DTAVSQTPKYLVTQMGNDKSIKCEQNLGHDTMYWYKQDSKKFLKIMFSYNNKELIINETVPNRFSPKSPDKAHLNLHINSLELGDSAVYFCASSQAGNGQPQHFGDGTRLSIL.

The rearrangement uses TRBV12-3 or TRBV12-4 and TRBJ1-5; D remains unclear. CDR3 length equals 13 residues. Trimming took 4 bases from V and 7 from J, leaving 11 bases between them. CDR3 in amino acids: CASSYYPGQPQHF. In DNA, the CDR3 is TGTGCCAGCAGTTATTATCCGGGCCAGCCCCAGCATTTT.

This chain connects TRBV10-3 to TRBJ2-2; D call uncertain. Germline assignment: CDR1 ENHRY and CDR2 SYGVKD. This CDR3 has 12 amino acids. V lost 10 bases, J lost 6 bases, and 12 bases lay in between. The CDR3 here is CATEDGAGELFF. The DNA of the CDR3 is TGTGCCACCGAGGATGGGGCCGGGGAGCTGTTTTTT.

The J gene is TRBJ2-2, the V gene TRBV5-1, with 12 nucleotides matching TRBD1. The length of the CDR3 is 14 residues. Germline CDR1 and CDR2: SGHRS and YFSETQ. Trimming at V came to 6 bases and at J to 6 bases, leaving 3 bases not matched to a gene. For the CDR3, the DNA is TGCGCCAGCACTGGGACAGGGGGCCCCGGGGAGCTGTTTTTT. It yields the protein CASTGTGGPGELFF. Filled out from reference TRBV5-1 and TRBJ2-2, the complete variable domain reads KAGVTQTPRYLIKTRGQQVTLSCSPISGHRSVSWYQQTPGQGLQFLFEYFSETQRNKGNFPGRFSGRQFSNSRSEMNVSTLELGDSALYLCASTGTGGPGELFFGEGSRLTVL.

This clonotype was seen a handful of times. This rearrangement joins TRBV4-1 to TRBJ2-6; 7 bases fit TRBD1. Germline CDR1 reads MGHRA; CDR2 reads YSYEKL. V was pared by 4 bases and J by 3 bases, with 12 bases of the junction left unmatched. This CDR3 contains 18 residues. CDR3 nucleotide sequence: TGCGCCAGCAGCCCGATTTATGGCCAGGGGGTTGGGGCCAACGTCCTGACTTTC. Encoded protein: CASSPIYGQGVGANVLTF.